The 10 T cell receptor beta chains presented below share a single source sample, sequenced in a study of CD8+CD57+ T cells in acquired aplastic anemia. Genomic DNA provided the template from which TCR beta VDJ and CDR3 profiles were obtained. TCRdb processed the reads anew with MiXCR; each CDR3 protein has one entry. Of under 200,000 distinct CDR3 sequences listed, 71% are singletons. Those patients picked for sequencing had displayed CD8+CD57+ cell expansion on flow cytometry. The specimen was sorted CD4+, CD8+, or CD8+CD57+ T cells (not recorded which) from PBMCs. The origin of the receptors is a human donor with aplastic anemia.

Comment on this clonotype: Germline is not matched at one junction end, which may reflect a read error. CDR3 loop: CASSRVGLAGADTQYF. In DNA, the CDR3 is TGCGCCAGCAGCCGGGTCGGACTAGCGGGGGCAGATACGCAGTATTTT. J is TRBJ2-3 and V is TRBV7-9, with 13 bases aligning to TRBD2. The germline V gene has CDR1 SEHNR and CDR2 FQNEAQ (reference sequence). CDR3 length equals 16 residues. The whole variable domain, filled in from reference TRBV7-9 and TRBJ2-3, reads DTGVSQNPRHKITKRGQNVTFRCDPISEHNRLYWYRQTLGQGPEFLTYFQNEAQLEKSRLLSDRFSAERPKGSFSTLEIQRTEQGDSAMYLCASSRVGLAGADTQYFGPGTRLTVL.

J is TRBJ1-1 and V is TRBV12-3 or TRBV12-4; D might be TRBD1 (5 bases). This CDR3 spans 14 amino acids. V was clipped by 5 bases and J by 4 bases, with 14 bases between them. CDR3 DNA sequence: TGTGCCAGCAGTGGGCAGGGCCACGGCACTGAAGCTTTCTTT. Protein: CASSGQGHGTEAFF.

This clonotype was seen just once. This rearrangement joins TRBV15 to TRBJ2-1; D assignment may be TRBD1 or TRBD2 (5 bases each). Germline V CDR1 and CDR2: LNHNV, YYDKDF (reference sequence). V was shortened by 0 bases and J by 7 bases, with 13 bases between the two germline ends. This CDR3 is 15 amino acids long. CDR3 residues: CATSRDQGRRNEQFF. CDR3 bases: TGTGCCACCAGCAGAGATCAGGGACGTAGAAATGAGCAGTTCTTC.

V and J are TRBV12-3 or TRBV12-4 and TRBJ2-1, with 14 bases that match TRBD2. V lost 9 bases to trimming and J lost 8 bases; unmatched junction nucleotides: 9. The CDR3 consists of 15 residues. CDR3 sequence: CASGRGLAGVDEQFF. The CDR3 region has the DNA TGTGCCAGTGGCCGGGGACTAGCGGGAGTGGATGAGCAGTTCTTC.

The J gene is TRBJ1-1, the V gene TRBV7-9, with D perhaps matching TRBD1 (5 bases). The CDR3 sequence is 12 residues long. The germline gives CDR1 SEHNR, CDR2 FQNEAQ (reference sequence). CDR3 protein: CAGGSGNTEAFF. The CDR3 coding sequence is TGTGCGGGGGGGTCAGGGAACACTGAAGCTTTCTTT.

This clonotype was counted a few times. The V call is TRBV24-1, the J call TRBJ2-3; a possible D gene is TRBD2 (7 bases). Germline V gene sequence: CDR1 KGHDR, CDR2 SFDVKD. The V gene lost 9 bases and the J gene lost 1 base, with 16 bases spanning the gap. This CDR3 is 15 amino acids long. The CDR3 bases are TGTGCCACCCAGATGGGGGGGCGGGGCACAGATACGCAGTATTTT. Protein: CATQMGGRGTDTQYF.

This clonotype has only a few counts. The chain is built from TRBV2 and TRBJ2-7; D is uncertain. The germline V gene encodes CDR1 SNHLY and CDR2 FYNNEI. V was shortened by 3 bases and J by 5 bases, with 11 bases between the two germline ends. There are 13 residues in the CDR3. The DNA for the CDR3 is TGTGCCAGCAGTGACGTTGAGACCCACGAGCAGTACTTC. This gives the protein CASSDVETHEQYF.

The chain joins TRBV10-3 to TRBJ2-2; TRBD1 matches 8 bases. Trimming took 6 bases from V and 4 from J; bases not matched to a gene: 7. The CDR3 length is 15 residues. CDR1 is ENHRY, CDR2 SYGVKD, per germline. Here the CDR3 DNA reads TGTGCCATCAGGGACAAGGGACAGGCCACCGGGGAGCTGTTTTTT. Encoded protein: CAIRDKGQATGELFF.

In this sample, this clonotype turned up a few times. The gene calls are TRBV5-1 and TRBJ2-7; 10 positions match TRBD1. This CDR3 is built from 18 residues. Germline assignment: CDR1 SGHRS and CDR2 YFSETQ. The trim removed 1 base at V and 0 bases at J, leaving 10 bases unmatched. The CDR3 DNA sequence: TGCGCCAGCAGCTTGTGGGCCCCGGGACAGGGGCGCTCCTACGAGCAGTACTTC. Translating it yields CASSLWAPGQGRSYEQYF.

This clonotype was observed a handful of times. The V gene is TRBV4-2, the J gene TRBJ1-4, with 10 bases identical to TRBD1. After removal of 4 bases from V and 6 bases from J, the junction contained 8 bases not matched to a gene. Germline loops: CDR1 LGHNA, CDR2 YNFKEQ. CDR3 length: 16 amino acids. The CDR3 sequence is CASSPSPGTGDEKLFF. CDR3 sequence (DNA): TGTGCCAGCAGCCCCTCCCCGGGGACAGGGGATGAAAAACTGTTTTTT.